This T cell receptor (beta chain) was documented in a study of blood T cell repertoires in COVID-19. Study at large: Spain, Italy and the United States supplied samples that represented acute and convalescent COVID-19.

Measured with immunoSEQ multiplex PCR; TCRdb has only the in-frame clones, and not every one. The repertoire includes some 270,000 clones, 85% of them detected once, and 9.1% sits in the top ten. Self-reported history from a screening survey and questionnaire set each donor's cohort. Germline CDR1 and CDR2: GTSNPN and SVGIG (reference sequence). The CDR3 covers 13 residues. V was clipped by 6 bases and J by 0 bases, with 11 bases between them. The chain links TRBV30 to TRBJ1-1, with D tentatively TRBD1 (5 bases). Sequenced sample: PBMCs or T cells enriched from blood (not recorded which). The TCR originated in a woman between 50 and 59 years old with acute COVID-19. CDR3 sequence reads: CACSRTLNTEAFF. CDR3 bases: TGTGCCTGTTCGAGGACACTGAACACTGAAGCTTTCTTT.